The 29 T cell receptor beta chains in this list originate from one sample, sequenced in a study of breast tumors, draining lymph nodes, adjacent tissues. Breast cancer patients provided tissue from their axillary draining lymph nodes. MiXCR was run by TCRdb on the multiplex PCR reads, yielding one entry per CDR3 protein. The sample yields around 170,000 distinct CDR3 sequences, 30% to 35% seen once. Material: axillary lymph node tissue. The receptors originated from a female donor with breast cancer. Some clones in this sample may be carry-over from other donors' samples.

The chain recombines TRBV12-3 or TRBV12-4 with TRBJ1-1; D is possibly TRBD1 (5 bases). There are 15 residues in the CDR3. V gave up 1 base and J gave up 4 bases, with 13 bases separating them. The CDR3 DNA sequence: TGTGCCAGCAGTTTAGTAGGACAAGGCCCCACTGAAGCTTTCTTT. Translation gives CASSLVGQGPTEAFF.

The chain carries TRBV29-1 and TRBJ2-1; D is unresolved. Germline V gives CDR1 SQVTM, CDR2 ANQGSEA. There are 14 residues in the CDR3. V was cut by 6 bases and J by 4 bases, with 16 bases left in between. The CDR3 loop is CSVVSQTLYNEQFF. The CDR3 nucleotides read TGCAGCGTAGTGAGTCAGACCCTATACAATGAGCAGTTCTTC.

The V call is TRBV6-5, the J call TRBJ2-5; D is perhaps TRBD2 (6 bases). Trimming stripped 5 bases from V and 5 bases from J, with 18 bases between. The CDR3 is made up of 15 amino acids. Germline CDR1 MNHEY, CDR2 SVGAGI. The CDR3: CASSHPSGGAETQYF. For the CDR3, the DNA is TGTGCCAGCAGTCACCCCAGTGGCGGGGCGGAGACCCAGTACTTC.

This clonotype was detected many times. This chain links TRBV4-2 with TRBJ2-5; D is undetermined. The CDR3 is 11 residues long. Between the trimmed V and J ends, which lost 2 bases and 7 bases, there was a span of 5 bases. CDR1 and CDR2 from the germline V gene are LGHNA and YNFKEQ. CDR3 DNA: TGTGCCAGCAGCCAATCTGTGACCCAGTACTTC. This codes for CASSQSVTQYF.

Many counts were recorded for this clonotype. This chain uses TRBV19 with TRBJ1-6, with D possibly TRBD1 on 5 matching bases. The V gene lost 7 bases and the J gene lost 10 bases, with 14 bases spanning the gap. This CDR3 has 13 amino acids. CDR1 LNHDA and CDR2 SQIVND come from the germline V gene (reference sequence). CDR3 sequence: CASTLNGGSPLHF. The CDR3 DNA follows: TGTGCCAGTACCTTAAATGGGGGGTCACCCCTCCACTTT.

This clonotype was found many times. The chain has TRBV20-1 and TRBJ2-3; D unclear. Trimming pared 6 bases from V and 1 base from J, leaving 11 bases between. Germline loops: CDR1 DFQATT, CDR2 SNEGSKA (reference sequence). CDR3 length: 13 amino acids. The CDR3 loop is CSAPGLGTDTQYF. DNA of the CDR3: TGCAGTGCGCCGGGCCTGGGCACAGATACGCAGTATTTT.

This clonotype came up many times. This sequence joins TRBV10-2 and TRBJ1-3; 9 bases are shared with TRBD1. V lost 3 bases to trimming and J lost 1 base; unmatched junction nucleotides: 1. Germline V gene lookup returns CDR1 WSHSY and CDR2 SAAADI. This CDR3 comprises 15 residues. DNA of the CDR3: TGCGCCAGCAGTGAAGGGACAGGGTCTGGAAACACCATATATTTT. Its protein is CASSEGTGSGNTIYF.

The CDR3 coding sequence is TGTGCCACCAGCAGAGATGGTGCGGGTGTGACATCCCAAGCTTTCTTT. Residues: CATSRDGAGVTSQAFF. The rearrangement links TRBV15 to TRBJ1-1; D remains unclear. Germline V gene lookup returns CDR1 LNHNV and CDR2 YYDKDF (reference sequence). Trimming stripped 0 bases from V and 9 bases from J, with 20 bases between. CDR3 length equals 16 residues.

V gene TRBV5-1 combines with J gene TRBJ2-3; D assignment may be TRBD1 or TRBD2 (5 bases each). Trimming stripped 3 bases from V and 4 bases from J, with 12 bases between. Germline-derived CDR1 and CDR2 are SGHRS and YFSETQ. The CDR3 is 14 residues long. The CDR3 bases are TGCGCCAGCAGCTGGGCCCGGGACCCAGATACGCAGTATTTT. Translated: CASSWARDPDTQYF.

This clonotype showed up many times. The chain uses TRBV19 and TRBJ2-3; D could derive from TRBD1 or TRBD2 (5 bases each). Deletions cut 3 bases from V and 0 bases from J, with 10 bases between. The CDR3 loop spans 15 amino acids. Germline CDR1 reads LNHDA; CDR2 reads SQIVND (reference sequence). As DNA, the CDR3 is TGTGCCAGTAGTATTGGGACGGAGAGCACAGATACGCAGTATTTT. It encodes CASSIGTESTDTQYF.

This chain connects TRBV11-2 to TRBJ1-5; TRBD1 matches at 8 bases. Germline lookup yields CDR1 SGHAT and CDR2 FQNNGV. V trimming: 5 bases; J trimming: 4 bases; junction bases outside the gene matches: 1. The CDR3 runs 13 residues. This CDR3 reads CASSRQGNQPQHF. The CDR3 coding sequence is TGTGCCAGCAGCAGACAGGGGAATCAGCCCCAGCATTTT. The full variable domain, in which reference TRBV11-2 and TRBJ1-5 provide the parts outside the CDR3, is EAGVAQSPRYKIIEKRQSVAFWCNPISGHATLYWYQQILGQGPKLLIQFQNNGVVDDSQLPKDRFSAERLKGVDSTLKIQPAKLEDSAVYLCASSRQGNQPQHFGDGTRLSIL.

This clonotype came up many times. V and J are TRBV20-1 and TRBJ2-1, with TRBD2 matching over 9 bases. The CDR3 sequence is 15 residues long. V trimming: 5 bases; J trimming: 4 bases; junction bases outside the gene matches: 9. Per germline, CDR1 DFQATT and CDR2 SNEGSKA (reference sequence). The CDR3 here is CSASPTSGLYNEQFF. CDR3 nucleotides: TGCAGTGCTTCCCCCACTAGCGGGCTGTACAATGAGCAGTTCTTC.

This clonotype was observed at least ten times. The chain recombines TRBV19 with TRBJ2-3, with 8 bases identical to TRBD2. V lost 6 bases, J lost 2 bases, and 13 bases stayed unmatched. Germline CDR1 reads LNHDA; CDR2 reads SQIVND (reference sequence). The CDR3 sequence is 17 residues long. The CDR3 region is CASRLPGGGLDTDTQYF. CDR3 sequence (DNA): TGTGCCAGTAGATTGCCTGGCGGGGGGCTAGACACAGATACGCAGTATTTT.

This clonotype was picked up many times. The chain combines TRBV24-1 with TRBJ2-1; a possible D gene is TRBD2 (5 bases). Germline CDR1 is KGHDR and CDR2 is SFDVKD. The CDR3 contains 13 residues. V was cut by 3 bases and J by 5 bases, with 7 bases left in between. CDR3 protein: CATSDILDNEQFF. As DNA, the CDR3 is TGTGCCACCAGTGATATACTAGACAATGAGCAGTTCTTC.

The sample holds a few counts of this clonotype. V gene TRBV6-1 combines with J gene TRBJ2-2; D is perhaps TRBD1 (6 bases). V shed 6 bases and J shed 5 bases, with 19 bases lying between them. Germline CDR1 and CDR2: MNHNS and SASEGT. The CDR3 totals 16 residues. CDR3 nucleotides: TGTGCCAGCAGAAGATCAGGGGAAATATGGACCGGGGAGCTGTTTTTT. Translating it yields CASRRSGEIWTGELFF.

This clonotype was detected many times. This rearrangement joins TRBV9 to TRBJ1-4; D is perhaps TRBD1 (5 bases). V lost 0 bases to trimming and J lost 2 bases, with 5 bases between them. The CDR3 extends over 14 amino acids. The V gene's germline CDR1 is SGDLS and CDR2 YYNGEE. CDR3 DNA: TGTGCCAGCAGCGTAGGGGACACTAATGAAAAACTGTTTTTT. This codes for CASSVGDTNEKLFF.

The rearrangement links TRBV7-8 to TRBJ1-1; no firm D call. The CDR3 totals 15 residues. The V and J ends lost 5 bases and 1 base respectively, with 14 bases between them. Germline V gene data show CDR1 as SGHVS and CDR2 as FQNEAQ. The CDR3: CASSQRRIGNTEAFF. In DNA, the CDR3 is TGTGCCAGCAGCCAACGTCGAATAGGGAACACTGAAGCTTTCTTT.

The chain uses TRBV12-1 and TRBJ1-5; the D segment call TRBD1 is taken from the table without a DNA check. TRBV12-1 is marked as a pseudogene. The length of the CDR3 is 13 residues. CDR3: CASSSGVEGPQHF. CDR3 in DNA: TGTGCCAGCAGCTCCGGGGTTGAGGGGCCCCAGCATTTT.

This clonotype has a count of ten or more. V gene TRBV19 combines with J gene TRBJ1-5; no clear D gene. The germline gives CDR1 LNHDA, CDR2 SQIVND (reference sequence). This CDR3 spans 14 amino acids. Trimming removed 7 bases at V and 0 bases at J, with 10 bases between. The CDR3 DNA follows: TGTGCCAGTATCGGACCGAATAGCAATCAGCCCCAGCATTTT. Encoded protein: CASIGPNSNQPQHF.

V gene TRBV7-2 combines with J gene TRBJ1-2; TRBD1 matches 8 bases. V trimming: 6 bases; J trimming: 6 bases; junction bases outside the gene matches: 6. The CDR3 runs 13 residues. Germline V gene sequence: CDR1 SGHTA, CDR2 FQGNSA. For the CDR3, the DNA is TGTGCCAGCAGACCGACAGGGGCAGATGGCTACACCTTC. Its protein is CASRPTGADGYTF.

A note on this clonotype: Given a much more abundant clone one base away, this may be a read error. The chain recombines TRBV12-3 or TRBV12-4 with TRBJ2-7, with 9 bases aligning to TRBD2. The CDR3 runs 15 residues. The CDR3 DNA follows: TGTGCCAGCAGTCCTATTAGCGGGAGAGGGGATGAGCAGCTCTTC. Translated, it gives CASSPISGRGDEQLF.

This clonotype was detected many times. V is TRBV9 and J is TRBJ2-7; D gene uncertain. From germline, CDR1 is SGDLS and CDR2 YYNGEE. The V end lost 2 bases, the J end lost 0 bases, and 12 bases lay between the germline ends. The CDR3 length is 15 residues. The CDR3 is CASSVDDMTSYEQYF. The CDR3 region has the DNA TGTGCCAGCAGCGTCGATGACATGACCTCCTACGAGCAGTACTTC.

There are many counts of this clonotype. Written as DNA, the CDR3 is TGTGCCAGCTCACCACCAGGTCATATATCACCCCTCCACTTT. Amino acid sequence: CASSPPGHISPLHF. The V and J genes are TRBV18 and TRBJ1-6; unclear D gene. The V gene lost 0 bases and the J gene lost 10 bases, with 10 bases spanning the gap. There are 14 residues in the CDR3. Germline-derived CDR1 and CDR2 are KGHSH and LQKENI.

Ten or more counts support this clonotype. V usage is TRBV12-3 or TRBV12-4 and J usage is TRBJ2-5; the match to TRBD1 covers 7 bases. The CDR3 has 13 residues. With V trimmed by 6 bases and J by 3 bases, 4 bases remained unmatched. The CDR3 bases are TGTGCCAGCAGCCTACAGGGGAAAGAGACCCAGTACTTC. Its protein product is CASSLQGKETQYF.

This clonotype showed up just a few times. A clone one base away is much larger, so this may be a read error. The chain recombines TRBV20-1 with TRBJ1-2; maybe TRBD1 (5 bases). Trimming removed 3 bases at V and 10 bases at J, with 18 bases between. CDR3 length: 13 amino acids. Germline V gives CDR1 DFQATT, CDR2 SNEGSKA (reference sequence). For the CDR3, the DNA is TGCAGTGCTAGTGCCCGGGGCCGTCGTGCCTACACCTTC. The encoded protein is CSASARGRRAYTF.

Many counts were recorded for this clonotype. The CDR3 DNA follows: TGTGCCAGCAGCCAAGATAGCTTGCTAGCTTCCTACAATGAGCAGTTCTTC. Protein product: CASSQDSLLASYNEQFF. This chain connects TRBV4-2 to TRBJ2-1; perhaps TRBD2 as D (5 bases). Germline CDR1 is LGHNA and CDR2 is YNFKEQ. V was trimmed by 0 bases and J by 1 base, leaving 13 bases between them. CDR3 length equals 17 residues.

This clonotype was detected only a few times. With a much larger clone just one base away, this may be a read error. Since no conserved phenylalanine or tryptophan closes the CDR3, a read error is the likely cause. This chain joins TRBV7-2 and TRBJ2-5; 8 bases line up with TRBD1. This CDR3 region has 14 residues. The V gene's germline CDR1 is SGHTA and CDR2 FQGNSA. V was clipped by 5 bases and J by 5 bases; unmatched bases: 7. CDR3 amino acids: CASSPGQGLETQYL. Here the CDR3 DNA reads TGTGCCAGCAGCCCAGGACAGGGTTTGGAGACCCAGTACCTC.

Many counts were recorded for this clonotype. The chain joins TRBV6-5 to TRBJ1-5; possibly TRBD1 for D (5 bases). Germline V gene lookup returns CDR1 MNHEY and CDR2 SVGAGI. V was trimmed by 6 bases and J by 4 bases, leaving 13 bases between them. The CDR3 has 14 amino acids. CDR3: CASSVGGGNQPQHF. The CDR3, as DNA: TGTGCCAGCAGCGTGGGGGGAGGGAATCAGCCCCAGCATTTT.

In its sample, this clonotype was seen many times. The CDR3: CASSPTGAHGYTF. DNA for the CDR3: TGTGCCAGCAGTCCAACAGGGGCGCACGGCTACACCTTC. The chain employs TRBV27 and TRBJ1-2; 7 bases map to TRBD1. The CDR3 extends over 13 amino acids. Germline CDR1 reads MNHEY; CDR2 reads SMNVEV (reference sequence). Trimming took 5 bases from V and 8 from J; bases not matched to a gene: 8.